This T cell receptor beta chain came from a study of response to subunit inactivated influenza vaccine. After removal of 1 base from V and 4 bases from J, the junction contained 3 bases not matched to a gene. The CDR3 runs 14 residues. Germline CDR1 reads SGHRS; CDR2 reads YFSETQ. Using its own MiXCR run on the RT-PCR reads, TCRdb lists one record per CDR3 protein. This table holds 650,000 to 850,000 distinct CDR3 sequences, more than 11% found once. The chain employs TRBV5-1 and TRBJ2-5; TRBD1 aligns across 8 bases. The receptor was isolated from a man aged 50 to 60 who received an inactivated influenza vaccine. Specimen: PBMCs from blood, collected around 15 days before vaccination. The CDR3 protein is CASSLNRGTETQYF. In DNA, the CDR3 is TGCGCCAGCAGCTTGAACAGGGGGACAGAGACCCAGTACTTC. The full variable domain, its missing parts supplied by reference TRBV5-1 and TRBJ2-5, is KAGVTQTPRYLIKTRGQQVTLSCSPISGHRSVSWYQQTPGQGLQFLFEYFSETQRNKGNFPGRFSGRQFSNSRSEMNVSTLELGDSALYLCASSLNRGTETQYFGPGTRLLVL.